Presented here are 13 T cell receptor beta chains from one specimen sequenced in a study of shared clonotypes between healthy human individuals. TCRdb keeps only in-frame clones here, not all; method: immunoSEQ multiplex PCR. The sample holds more than 1 million clones; roughly 74% are singletons and the top ten take 0.5% to 0.6%. The sequenced sample was memory CD4+ T cells from PBMCs. Noted subset: CD45RA-negative fraction. These receptors all come from a man in his late teens or twenties in good health. Some clones in this sample may be carry-over from other donors' samples.

Only one count was recorded for this clone. Since a much larger clone is just one base distant, this may be a read error. This chain links TRBV5-1 with TRBJ2-3, with a weak D call TRBD1 (6 bases). With 4 bases removed from V and 4 bases from J, the gap between germline ends came to 7 bases. The germline CDR1 and CDR2 sequences are SGHRS and YFSETQ. The length of the CDR3 is 12 residues. CDR3 amino acids: CASSEGADTQYF. CDR3 in DNA: TGCGCCAGCAGCGAGGGGGCAGATACGCAGTATTTT.

CDR3 amino acids: CASRGEGEQFF. In nucleotides, the CDR3 is TGTGCCAGCAGGGGGGAGGGTGAGCAGTTCTTC. This chain connects TRBV6-5 to TRBJ2-1; 7 bases line up with TRBD2. J gave up 9 bases and V 6 bases, and 2 bases lay outside the gene matches. CDR1 is MNHEY, CDR2 SVGAGI, per germline. CDR3 length: 11 residues.

The J gene is TRBJ2-6, the V gene TRBV19; D remains unclear. The CDR3 totals 14 residues. The germline gives CDR1 LNHDA, CDR2 SQIVND (reference sequence). V was pared by 8 bases and J by 1 base, with 9 bases between. Here the CDR3 reads CASRVLSGANVLTF. CDR3 DNA sequence: TGTGCCAGTCGGGTTTTATCTGGGGCCAACGTCCTGACTTTC.

The genes are TRBV28 and TRBJ1-1; the D gene is possibly TRBD1 (6 bases). The CDR3 contains 14 residues. Looked up from germline, CDR1 is MDHEN and CDR2 is SYDVKM. Trimming removed 7 bases at V and 0 bases at J, with 12 bases between. The CDR3, as DNA: TGTGCCAGCATACAGGGAGGCATGAACACTGAAGCTTTCTTT. Protein product: CASIQGGMNTEAFF. The entire variable domain, with the rest obtained from reference TRBV28 and TRBJ1-1, is as follows: DVKVTQSSRYLVKRTGEKVFLECVQDMDHENMFWYRQDPGLGLRLIYFSYDVKMKEKGDIPEGYSVSREKKERFSLILESASTNQTSMYLCASIQGGMNTEAFFGQGTRLTVV.

The CDR3 region has the DNA TGTGCCAGCAAGGGGGACATAGGGACCCAGTACTTC. It encodes CASKGDIGTQYF. The chain combines TRBV27 with TRBJ2-5, with D possibly matching TRBD1 (6 bases). The CDR3 runs to 12 residues. The V and J ends lost 7 bases and 7 bases respectively, with 13 bases between them. Germline assignment: CDR1 MNHEY and CDR2 SMNVEV (reference sequence).

The rearrangement uses TRBV5-1 and TRBJ2-7; a weak D match, TRBD2 (6 bases). The CDR3 loop spans 14 amino acids. Germline lookup yields CDR1 SGHRS and CDR2 YFSETQ. The ends were cut back, 2 bases at V and 0 bases at J, with 9 bases in the middle. CDR3 nucleotides: TGCGCCAGCAGCTTCTCAGCGGGCTCCTACGAGCAGTACTTC. Amino acid sequence: CASSFSAGSYEQYF.

The chain recombines TRBV30 with TRBJ2-3; 7 nucleotides line up with TRBD1. Germline loops: CDR1 GTSNPN, CDR2 SVGIG (reference sequence). The V gene end was trimmed by 4 bases and the J gene end by 4 bases; junction bases not matched to a gene: 5. This CDR3 contains 13 residues. CDR3 amino acids: CAWTRGLADTQYF. Written as DNA, the CDR3 is TGTGCCTGGACCAGGGGGTTGGCAGATACGCAGTATTTT.

This clone showed up just a few times. This sequence joins TRBV6-4 and TRBJ2-2; the D gene is possibly TRBD1 (5 bases). This CDR3 has 14 amino acids. Germline V gene lookup returns CDR1 MRHNA and CDR2 SNTAGT. Trimming pared 5 bases from V and 6 bases from J, leaving 13 bases between. CDR3 loop: CASSPDRIAGELFF. CDR3 nucleotide sequence: TGTGCCAGCAGTCCAGACAGAATCGCCGGGGAGCTGTTTTTT.

The rearrangement joins TRBV7-2 to TRBJ2-2, with a possible D match to TRBD2 (5 bases). CDR3 size: 13 residues. CDR1 and CDR2 from the germline V gene are SGHTA and FQGNSA. V dropped 5 bases and J dropped 4 bases, with 8 bases sitting between them. Here the CDR3 reads CASSERSTGELFF. The CDR3 coding sequence is TGTGCCAGCAGCGAGCGGAGCACCGGGGAGCTGTTTTTT.

The chain joins TRBV2 to TRBJ2-7, with 12 bases matching TRBD1. Trimming cost V 3 bases and J 9 bases; bases outside gene matches: 3. The V gene's germline CDR1 is SNHLY and CDR2 FYNNEI. The CDR3 length is 13 residues. The DNA for the CDR3 is TGTGCCAGCAGTGAGGGACAGGGGGCCGGGCAGTACTTC. Translation gives CASSEGQGAGQYF.

The chain joins TRBV10-3 to TRBJ2-1; 8 bases line up with TRBD1. V dropped 9 bases and J dropped 10; count of bases not matched to a gene: 5. This CDR3 is built from 11 residues. The germline V gene has CDR1 ENHRY and CDR2 SYGVKD. CDR3 in amino acids: CAIDRGTEQFF. In nucleotides, the CDR3 is TGTGCCATTGACAGGGGAACGGAGCAGTTCTTC.

The sample holds a few counts of this clone. V and J are TRBV25-1 and TRBJ1-2, with D maybe TRBD1 (6 bases). The CDR3 covers 14 residues. The germline V gene has CDR1 MGHDK and CDR2 SYGVNS. V lost 6 bases and J lost 3, with 14 bases in between. The CDR3 protein is CASSEGGRDYGYTF. DNA for the CDR3: TGTGCCAGCAGCGAAGGGGGGAGGGACTATGGCTACACCTTC.

This chain uses TRBV27 with TRBJ2-7, with TRBD2 identical over 9 bases. The CDR3 has 16 residues. Germline CDR1 reads MNHEY; CDR2 reads SMNVEV (reference sequence). V was pared by 4 bases and J by 5 bases, with 12 bases of the junction left unmatched. The CDR3 DNA sequence: TGTGCCAGCAGTTCCCTGGGTAGCGGGAGAATCCACGAGCAGTACTTC. Translation gives CASSSLGSGRIHEQYF.